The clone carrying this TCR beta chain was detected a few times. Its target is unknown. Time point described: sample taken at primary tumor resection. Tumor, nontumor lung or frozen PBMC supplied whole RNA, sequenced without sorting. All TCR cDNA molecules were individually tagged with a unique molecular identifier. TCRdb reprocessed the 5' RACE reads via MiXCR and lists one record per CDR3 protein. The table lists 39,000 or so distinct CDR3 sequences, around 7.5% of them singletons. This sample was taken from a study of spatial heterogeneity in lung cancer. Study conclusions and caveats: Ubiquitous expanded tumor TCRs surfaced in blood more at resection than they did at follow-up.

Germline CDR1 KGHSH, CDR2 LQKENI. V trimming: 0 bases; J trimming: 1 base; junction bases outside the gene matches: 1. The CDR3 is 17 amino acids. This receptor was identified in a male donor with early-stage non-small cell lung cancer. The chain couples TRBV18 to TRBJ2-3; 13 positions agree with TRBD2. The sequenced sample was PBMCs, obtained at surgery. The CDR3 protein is CASSPPGLAGGTDTQYF. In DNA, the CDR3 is TGTGCCAGCTCACCACCAGGACTAGCGGGGGGCACAGATACGCAGTATTTT.